This T cell receptor (beta chain) derives from a study of cytomegalovirus exposure and HLA in healthy donors. Study-wide findings and caveats: Most TCR sequences proved rare, with some public TCRs found in many donors.

With 60 Vbeta and 13 Jbeta primers, the PCR was carried out. Clones were sequenced by immunoSEQ multiplex PCR, and TCRdb holds only the in-frame ones, with some missing. The sample lists 120,000 to 150,000 clones, about four fifths occurring once. The germline gives CDR1 SGHAT, CDR2 FQNNGV. The J segment lost 5 bases and the V segment lost 1 base, leaving 9 bases of the junction unmatched. The CDR3 has 16 amino acids. Worth noting for this clone: Its specificity is not known.

The sequence was obtained from a man aged 35-49 years in good health and CMV-seropositive. The sequencing sample was made of PBMCs. The chain combines TRBV11-2 with TRBJ2-7; 9 nucleotides agree with TRBD2. The CDR3 sequence: CASSLVRLAGSHEQYF. The CDR3 DNA reads as TGTGCCAGCAGCTTAGTCCGGCTAGCGGGATCCCACGAGCAGTACTTC.